The 29 T cell receptor beta chains presented below share a single source sample, sequenced in a study of T-cell reconstitution after alpha-beta-depleted transplantation in children. For TCRbeta, the library was prepared with unique molecular identifiers. TCRdb fed the PCR reads into MiXCR, producing one record per CDR3 protein. Counted here are about 410,000 distinct CDR3 sequences, about a fifth occurring once; the ten biggest clones make up over 3.5%. Sample: PBMCs from the stem cell graft donor, taken from the stem cell graft. These receptor sequences come from a human donor who donated a stem cell graft to a child with acute myeloid leukemia.

On this clonotype: This may be a read error, as it is one base from a much larger clone. The gene calls are TRBV5-5 and TRBJ2-7, with 8 nucleotides matching TRBD1. Trimming took 1 base from V and 6 from J; bases not matched to a gene: 6. There are 14 residues in the CDR3. Germline CDR1 SGHKS, CDR2 YYEKEE (reference sequence). For the CDR3, the DNA is TGTGCCAGCAGCTTGCCAGGGGGCGGGTGCGAGCAGTACTTC. Translation gives CASSLPGGGCEQYF.

This clonotype was detected ten times or more. The genes are TRBV11-3 and TRBJ2-1; D remains ambiguous. V shed 4 bases and J shed 0 bases, with 7 bases lying between them. The germline V gene encodes CDR1 SGHNT and CDR2 YENEEA. The CDR3 has 14 residues. This chain's CDR3 is CASSSRSSYNEQFF. The CDR3 DNA is TGTGCCAGCAGCTCTCGTTCCTCCTACAATGAGCAGTTCTTC. Together with reference TRBV11-3 and TRBJ2-1, the CDR3 gives the full variable domain: EAGVVQSPRYKIIEKKQPVAFWCNPISGHNTLYWYLQNLGQGPELLIRYENEEAVDDSQLPKDRFSAERLKGVDSTLKIQPAELGDSAVYLCASSSRSSYNEQFFGPGTRLTVL.

As DNA, the CDR3 is TGCGCCAGCAGCGCCTCGACAGGAGGTCAGCCCCAGCATTTT. This gives the protein CASSASTGGQPQHF. The V gene is TRBV5-1, the J gene TRBJ1-5; a possible D gene is TRBD1 (6 bases). CDR1 and CDR2 (germline): SGHRS, YFSETQ. Trimming shortened V by 4 bases and J by 6 bases, and 14 bases separated the two germline ends. This CDR3 spans 14 amino acids.

A word on this clonotype: A read error is possible here, since a much larger clone lies one base away. The chain employs TRBV12-3 or TRBV12-4 and TRBJ2-2, with D perhaps being TRBD1 or TRBD2 (5 bases each). The CDR3 totals 17 residues. CDR3 in amino acids: CASSLGGGRANTRELFF. The CDR3 nucleotides read TGTGCCAGCAGTTTAGGAGGAGGCAGGGCGAACACCAGGGAGCTGTTTTTT.

The chain couples TRBV6-1 to TRBJ2-3; 9 positions agree with TRBD2. V was clipped by 7 bases and J by 3 bases; unmatched bases: 8. CDR3 length: 15 amino acids. Germline CDR1 reads MNHNS; CDR2 reads SASEGT. The CDR3 region is CASTLAGAETDTQYF. CDR3 bases: TGTGCCAGCACATTAGCGGGAGCCGAAACAGATACGCAGTATTTT.

In this sample, this clonotype turned up a few times. V usage is TRBV12-3 or TRBV12-4 and J usage is TRBJ2-7; 9 positions match TRBD1. CDR3 length: 17 residues. The V and J ends lost 3 bases and 6 bases, in that order; junction bases with no gene match: 15. CDR3 protein: CASSFEPGTGPTVEQYF. The DNA for the CDR3 is TGTGCCAGCAGTTTCGAGCCCGGGACAGGGCCCACCGTCGAGCAGTACTTC.

The chain couples TRBV6-5 to TRBJ2-3, with 11 bases that match TRBD2. CDR3 size: 18 residues. Germline assignment: CDR1 MNHEY and CDR2 SVGAGI. J gave up 5 bases and V 3 bases, and 13 bases lay outside the gene matches. CDR3: CASSYSGRAKDGGDTQYF. Written as DNA, the CDR3 is TGTGCCAGCAGTTATAGCGGGAGGGCCAAAGACGGAGGAGATACGCAGTATTTT.

This clonotype was detected a few times. CDR3 bases: TGTGCCAGCAGTGACTGGACGAACACTGAAGCTTTCTTT. Its translation: CASSDWTNTEAFF. The rearrangement uses TRBV6-1 and TRBJ1-1; D is unclear. The CDR3 length is 13 residues. The germline CDR1 and CDR2 sequences are MNHNS and SASEGT. V lost 3 bases to trimming and J lost 1 base, with 6 bases between them.

The rearrangement joins TRBV20-1 to TRBJ2-3; 7 nucleotides match TRBD2. In germline, CDR1 is DFQATT, CDR2 SNEGSKA (reference sequence). Trimming cost V 3 bases and J 3 bases; bases outside gene matches: 9. The CDR3 consists of 15 residues. The CDR3 loop reads CSARALADPTDTQYF. The CDR3 DNA reads TGCAGTGCTAGGGCCCTAGCGGATCCTACAGATACGCAGTATTTT.

This clonotype came up a few times. The gene calls are TRBV12-3 or TRBV12-4 and TRBJ1-5; 7 bases agree with TRBD1. This CDR3 has 15 amino acids. The junction had 7 bases not matched to a gene; V was cut back by 6 bases and J by 2 bases. CDR3 amino acids: CASRGQGTGNQPQHF. CDR3 nucleotide sequence: TGTGCCAGCAGGGGCCAGGGGACAGGCAATCAGCCCCAGCATTTT.

This clonotype appeared many times. V and J are TRBV20-1 and TRBJ1-5; TRBD1 aligns across 7 bases. CDR3 length: 15 residues. With 3 bases clipped from V and 0 bases from J, the junction kept 5 bases outside the gene matches. The germline gives CDR1 DFQATT, CDR2 SNEGSKA (reference sequence). CDR3 loop: CSARDRYNSNQPQHF. The CDR3 region has the DNA TGCAGTGCTAGGGACAGGTACAATAGCAATCAGCCCCAGCATTTT.

The chain uses TRBV5-1 and TRBJ2-1; 8 nucleotides agree with TRBD2. Germline CDR1 and CDR2: SGHRS and YFSETQ. The CDR3 length is 15 residues. V shed 4 bases, J shed 4 bases, and the junction held 7 bases outside the gene matches. CDR3: CASSLSGEQYNEQFF. The CDR3 nucleotides read TGCGCCAGCAGCCTTAGCGGGGAACAGTACAATGAGCAGTTCTTC.

This chain joins TRBV5-1 and TRBJ2-5, with 9 bases identical to TRBD1. The CDR3 is 14 residues long. Germline CDR1 SGHRS, CDR2 YFSETQ. Trimming cost V 3 bases and J 5 bases; bases outside gene matches: 5. The CDR3 region is CASSWGQGFETQYF. DNA for the CDR3: TGCGCCAGCAGCTGGGGACAGGGATTCGAGACCCAGTACTTC.

The table lists this clonotype with many counts. This chain connects TRBV29-1 to TRBJ1-1, with D possibly TRBD1 on 6 matching bases. The CDR3 covers 13 residues. Trimming shortened V by 6 bases and J by 1 base, and 12 bases separated the two germline ends. CDR1 is SQVTM and CDR2 is ANQGSEA in the germline V gene. CDR3 amino acids: CSVPKQGNTEAFF. The DNA of the CDR3 is TGCAGCGTCCCAAAACAGGGGAACACTGAAGCTTTCTTT.

The rearrangement links TRBV24-1 to TRBJ2-1; D may match TRBD1 or TRBD2 (5 bases each). The V end was cut by 1 base, the J end by 5 bases, with 11 bases between. The CDR3 covers 15 residues. In germline, CDR1 is KGHDR, CDR2 SFDVKD. CDR3 DNA sequence: TGTGCCACCAGTGATTTCCGGGGACGGAACAATGAGCAGTTCTTC. Its protein product is CATSDFRGRNNEQFF.

Ten or more counts support this clonotype. This chain links TRBV29-1 with TRBJ2-1, with unresolved D. The CDR3 runs 10 residues. V shed 7 bases and J shed 9 bases, with 10 bases lying between them. Germline CDR1 is SQVTM and CDR2 is ANQGSEA. The CDR3 nucleotides read TGCAGCGGGGAAAAGACTGAGCAGTTCTTC. This encodes CSGEKTEQFF.

The CDR3 sequence is CASSLGRVISYNEQFF. The CDR3 region has the DNA TGTGCCAGCAGTTTAGGCAGGGTTATTTCCTACAATGAGCAGTTCTTC. The chain links TRBV12-3 or TRBV12-4 to TRBJ2-1; tentative D call: TRBD1 (5 bases). This CDR3 has 16 amino acids. The V end lost 1 base, the J end lost 1 base, and 11 bases lay between the germline ends.

There are a few counts of this clonotype. This rearrangement joins TRBV4-2 to TRBJ2-3; 11 nucleotides line up with TRBD2. This CDR3 region has 17 residues. Germline assignment: CDR1 LGHNA and CDR2 YNFKEQ. The junction had 4 bases not matched to a gene; V was cut back by 0 bases and J by 2 bases. The CDR3 region is CASSQDPSGRPTDTQYF. As DNA, the CDR3 is TGTGCCAGCAGCCAAGACCCTAGCGGGAGGCCCACAGATACGCAGTATTTT.

This clonotype has a handful of counts. The CDR3 protein is CASSSENEQFF. DNA of the CDR3: TGCGCCAGCAGCTCCGAAAATGAGCAGTTCTTC. V is TRBV5-1 and J is TRBJ2-1; D uncertain. The germline V gene has CDR1 SGHRS and CDR2 YFSETQ. The CDR3 loop spans 11 amino acids. The V end lost 3 bases, the J end lost 7 bases, and 5 bases lay between the germline ends.

The sample holds a few counts of this clonotype. The V gene is TRBV28, the J gene TRBJ2-1, with a possible D match to TRBD2 (6 bases). Between the trimmed V and J ends, which lost 0 bases and 0 bases, there was a span of 9 bases. Germline CDR1 reads MDHEN; CDR2 reads SYDVKM. The CDR3 extends over 16 amino acids. DNA for the CDR3: TGTGCCAGCAGTTTATGGGGGGGAAGCTCCTACAATGAGCAGTTCTTC. The encoded protein is CASSLWGGSSYNEQFF.

There are many counts of this clonotype. This sequence joins TRBV6-2 or TRBV6-3 and TRBJ1-1, with unresolved D. Germline V gene data show CDR1 as MNHEY and CDR2 as SVGEGT. Between the trimmed V and J ends, which lost 5 bases and 1 base, there was a span of 11 bases. This CDR3 contains 14 residues. CDR3 residues: CASSRTGENTEAFF. The CDR3 nucleotides are TGTGCCAGCAGTCGCACCGGGGAGAACACTGAAGCTTTCTTT.

This clonotype has only a few counts. The chain combines TRBV20-1 with TRBJ1-1; D gene unclear. CDR3 length: 12 residues. Deletions cut 7 bases from V and 5 bases from J, with 14 bases between. Germline CDR1 is DFQATT and CDR2 is SNEGSKA (reference sequence). The CDR3 spells CSGNSANTEAFF. Here the CDR3 DNA reads TGCAGTGGGAACTCGGCTAATACTGAAGCTTTCTTT.

V usage is TRBV3-1 and J usage is TRBJ2-4, with D uncertain. The germline gives CDR1 LGHDT, CDR2 YNNKEL (reference sequence). V was shortened by 1 base and J by 9 bases, with 10 bases between the two germline ends. This CDR3 spans 13 amino acids. The CDR3 sequence is CASSQALQVIQYF. Written as DNA, the CDR3 is TGTGCCAGCAGCCAAGCCCTCCAAGTCATTCAGTACTTC. Full variable domain (missing parts from reference TRBV3-1 and TRBJ2-4): DTAVSQTPKYLVTQMGNDKSIKCEQNLGHDTMYWYKQDSKKFLKIMFSYNNKELIINETVPNRFSPKSPDKAHLNLHINSLELGDSAVYFCASSQALQVIQYFGAGTRLSVL.

This clonotype was seen more than once but under ten times. The CDR3 DNA reads as TGCGCCAGCAGCTTGGGTACAGGGGCCGACGGGCGCTACACCTTC. Translating it yields CASSLGTGADGRYTF. The chain is built from TRBV5-1 and TRBJ1-2; 7 bases align to TRBD1. Germline CDR1 is SGHRS and CDR2 is YFSETQ. This CDR3 region has 15 residues. With 0 bases clipped from V and 9 bases from J, the junction kept 11 bases outside the gene matches.

The chain links TRBV7-2 to TRBJ2-7; no reliable D call. Germline lookup yields CDR1 SGHTA and CDR2 FQGNSA. The CDR3 consists of 13 residues. V shed 5 bases and J shed 4 bases, with 12 bases lying between them. This chain's CDR3 is CASSPQAPYEQYF. The CDR3 DNA is TGTGCCAGCAGCCCGCAAGCACCATACGAGCAGTACTTC.

The sample holds many counts of this clonotype. The V call is TRBV29-1, the J call TRBJ1-1; unclear D gene. Germline CDR1 is SQVTM and CDR2 is ANQGSEA. This CDR3 spans 13 amino acids. The germline V and J ends were trimmed by 1 base and 0 bases, with 6 bases remaining between them. CDR3 coding DNA: TGCAGCGTTGAAGTAGCCATGAACACTGAAGCTTTCTTT. Translation: CSVEVAMNTEAFF.

V and J are TRBV29-1 and TRBJ1-5; tentative D call: TRBD1 (6 bases). V was trimmed by 4 bases and J by 6 bases, leaving 13 bases between them. Germline loops: CDR1 SQVTM, CDR2 ANQGSEA. This CDR3 is built from 13 residues. The CDR3 nucleotides read TGCAGCGTTGGCAGGGGTAAAGGTCAGCCCCAGCATTTT. Amino acid sequence: CSVGRGKGQPQHF.

Only a few counts were recorded for this clonotype. The chain joins TRBV12-3 or TRBV12-4 to TRBJ2-7; maybe TRBD2 (5 bases). V gave up 7 bases and J gave up 5 bases, with 21 bases separating them. The length of the CDR3 is 15 residues. The CDR3 DNA follows: TGTGCCAGCACCTTTACGGCGGGCTCGCAGGACGAGCAGTACTTC. It yields the protein CASTFTAGSQDEQYF.

This clonotype was seen more than once but under ten times. This chain links TRBV5-6 with TRBJ1-1; D not certain. Germline V CDR1 and CDR2: SGHDT, YYEEEE. V lost 6 bases and J 7 bases, leaving 16 bases between the germline ends. This CDR3 has 13 amino acids. This CDR3 reads CASTKDWPFEAFF. CDR3 nucleotides: TGTGCCAGCACCAAGGACTGGCCCTTTGAAGCTTTCTTT.